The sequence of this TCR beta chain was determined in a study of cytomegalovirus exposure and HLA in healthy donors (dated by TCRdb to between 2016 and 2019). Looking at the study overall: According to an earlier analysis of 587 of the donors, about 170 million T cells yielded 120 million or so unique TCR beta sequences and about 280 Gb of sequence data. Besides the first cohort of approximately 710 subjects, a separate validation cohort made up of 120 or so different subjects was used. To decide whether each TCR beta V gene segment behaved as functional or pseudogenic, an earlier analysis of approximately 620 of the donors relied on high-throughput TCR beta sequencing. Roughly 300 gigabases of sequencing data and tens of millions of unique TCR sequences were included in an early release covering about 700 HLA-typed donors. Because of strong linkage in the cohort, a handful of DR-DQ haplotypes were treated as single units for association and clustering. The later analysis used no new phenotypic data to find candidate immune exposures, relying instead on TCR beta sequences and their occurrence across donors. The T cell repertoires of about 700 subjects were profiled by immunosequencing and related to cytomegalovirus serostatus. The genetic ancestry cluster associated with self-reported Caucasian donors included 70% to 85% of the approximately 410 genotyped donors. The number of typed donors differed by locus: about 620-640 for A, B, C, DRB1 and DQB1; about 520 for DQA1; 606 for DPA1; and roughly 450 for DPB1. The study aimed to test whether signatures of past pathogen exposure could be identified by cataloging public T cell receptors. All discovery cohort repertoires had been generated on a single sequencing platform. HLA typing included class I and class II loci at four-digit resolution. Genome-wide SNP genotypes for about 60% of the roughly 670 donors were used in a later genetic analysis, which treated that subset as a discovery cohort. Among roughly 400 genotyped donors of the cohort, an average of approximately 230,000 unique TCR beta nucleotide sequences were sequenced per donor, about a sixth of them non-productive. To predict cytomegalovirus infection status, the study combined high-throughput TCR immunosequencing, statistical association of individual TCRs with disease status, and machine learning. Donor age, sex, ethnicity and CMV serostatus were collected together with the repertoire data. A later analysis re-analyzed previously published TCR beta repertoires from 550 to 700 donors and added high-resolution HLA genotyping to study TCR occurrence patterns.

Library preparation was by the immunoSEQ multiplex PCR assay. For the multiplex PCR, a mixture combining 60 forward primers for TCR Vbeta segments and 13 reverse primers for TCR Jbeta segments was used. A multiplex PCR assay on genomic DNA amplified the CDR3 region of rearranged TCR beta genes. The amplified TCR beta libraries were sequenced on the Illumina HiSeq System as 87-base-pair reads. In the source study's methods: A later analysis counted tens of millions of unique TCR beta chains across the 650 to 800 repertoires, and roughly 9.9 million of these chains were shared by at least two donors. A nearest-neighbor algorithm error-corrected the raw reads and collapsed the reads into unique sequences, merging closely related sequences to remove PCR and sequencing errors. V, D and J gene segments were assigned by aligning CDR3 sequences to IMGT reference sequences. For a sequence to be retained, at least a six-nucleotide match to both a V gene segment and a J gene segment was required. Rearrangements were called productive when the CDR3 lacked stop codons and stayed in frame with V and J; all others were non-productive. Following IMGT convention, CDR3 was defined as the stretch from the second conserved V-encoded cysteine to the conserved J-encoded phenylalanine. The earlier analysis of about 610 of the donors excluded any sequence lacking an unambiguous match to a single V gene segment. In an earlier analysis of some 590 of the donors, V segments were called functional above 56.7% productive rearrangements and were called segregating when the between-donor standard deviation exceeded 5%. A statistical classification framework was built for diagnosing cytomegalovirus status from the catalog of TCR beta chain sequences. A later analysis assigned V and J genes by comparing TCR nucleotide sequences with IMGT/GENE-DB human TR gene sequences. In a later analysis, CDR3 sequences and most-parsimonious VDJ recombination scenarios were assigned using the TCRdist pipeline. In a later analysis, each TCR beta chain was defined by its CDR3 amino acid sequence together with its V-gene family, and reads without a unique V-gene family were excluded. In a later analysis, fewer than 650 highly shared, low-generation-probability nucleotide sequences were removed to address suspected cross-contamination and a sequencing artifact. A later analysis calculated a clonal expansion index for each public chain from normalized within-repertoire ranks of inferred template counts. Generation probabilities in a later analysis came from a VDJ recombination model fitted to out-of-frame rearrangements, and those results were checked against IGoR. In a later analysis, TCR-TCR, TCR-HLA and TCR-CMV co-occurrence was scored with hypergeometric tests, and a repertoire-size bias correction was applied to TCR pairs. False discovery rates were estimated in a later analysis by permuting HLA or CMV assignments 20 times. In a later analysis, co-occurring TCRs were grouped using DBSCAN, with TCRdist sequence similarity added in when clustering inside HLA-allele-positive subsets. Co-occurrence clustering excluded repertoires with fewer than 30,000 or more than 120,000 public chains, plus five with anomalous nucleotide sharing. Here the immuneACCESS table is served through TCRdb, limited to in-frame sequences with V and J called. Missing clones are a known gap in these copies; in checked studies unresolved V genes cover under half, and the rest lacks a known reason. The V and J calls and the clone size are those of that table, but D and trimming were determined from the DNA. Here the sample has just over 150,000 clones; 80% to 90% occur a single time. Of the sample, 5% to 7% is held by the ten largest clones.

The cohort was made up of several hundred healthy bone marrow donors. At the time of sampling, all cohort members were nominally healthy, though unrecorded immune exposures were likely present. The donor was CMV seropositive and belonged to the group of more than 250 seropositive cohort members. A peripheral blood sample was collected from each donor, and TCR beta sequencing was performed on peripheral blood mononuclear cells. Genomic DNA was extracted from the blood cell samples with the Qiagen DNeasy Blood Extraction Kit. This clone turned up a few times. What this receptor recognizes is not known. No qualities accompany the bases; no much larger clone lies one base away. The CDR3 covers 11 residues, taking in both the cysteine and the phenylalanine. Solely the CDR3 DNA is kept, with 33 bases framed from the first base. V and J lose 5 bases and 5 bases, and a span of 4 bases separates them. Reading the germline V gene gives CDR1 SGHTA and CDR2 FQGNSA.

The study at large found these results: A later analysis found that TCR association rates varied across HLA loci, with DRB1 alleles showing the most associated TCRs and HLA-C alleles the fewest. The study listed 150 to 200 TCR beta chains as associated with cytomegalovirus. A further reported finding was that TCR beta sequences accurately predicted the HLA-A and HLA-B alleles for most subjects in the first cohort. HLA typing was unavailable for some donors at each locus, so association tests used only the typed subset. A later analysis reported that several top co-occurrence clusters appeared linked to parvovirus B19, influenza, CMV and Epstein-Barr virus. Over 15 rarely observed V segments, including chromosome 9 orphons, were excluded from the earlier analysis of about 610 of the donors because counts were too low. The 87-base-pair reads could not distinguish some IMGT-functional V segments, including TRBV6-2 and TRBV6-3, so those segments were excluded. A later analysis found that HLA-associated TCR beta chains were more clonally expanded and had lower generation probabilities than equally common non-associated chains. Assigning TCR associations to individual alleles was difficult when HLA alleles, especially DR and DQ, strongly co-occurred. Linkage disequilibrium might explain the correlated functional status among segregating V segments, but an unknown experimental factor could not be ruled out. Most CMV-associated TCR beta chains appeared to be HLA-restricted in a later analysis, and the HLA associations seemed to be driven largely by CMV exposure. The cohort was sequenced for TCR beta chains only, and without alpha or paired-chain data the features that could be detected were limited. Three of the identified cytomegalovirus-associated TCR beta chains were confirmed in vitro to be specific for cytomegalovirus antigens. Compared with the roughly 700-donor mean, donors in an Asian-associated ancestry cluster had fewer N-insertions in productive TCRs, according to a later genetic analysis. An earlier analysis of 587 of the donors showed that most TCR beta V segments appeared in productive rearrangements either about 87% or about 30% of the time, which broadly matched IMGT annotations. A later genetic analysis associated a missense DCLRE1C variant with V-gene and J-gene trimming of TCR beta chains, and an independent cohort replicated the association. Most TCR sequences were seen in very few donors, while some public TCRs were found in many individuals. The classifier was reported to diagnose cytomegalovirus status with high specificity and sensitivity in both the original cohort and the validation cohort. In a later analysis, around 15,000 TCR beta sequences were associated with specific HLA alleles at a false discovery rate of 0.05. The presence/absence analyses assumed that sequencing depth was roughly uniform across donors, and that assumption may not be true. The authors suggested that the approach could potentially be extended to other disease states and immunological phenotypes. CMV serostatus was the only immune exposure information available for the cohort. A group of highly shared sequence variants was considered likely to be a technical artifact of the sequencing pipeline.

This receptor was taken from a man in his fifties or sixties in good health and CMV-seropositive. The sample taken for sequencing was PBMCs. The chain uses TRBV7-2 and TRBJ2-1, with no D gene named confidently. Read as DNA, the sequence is TGTGCCAGCAGCACACACAATGAGCAGTTCTTC. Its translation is CASSTHNEQFF.